The T cell receptor beta chain described here comes from a study of molecular identifiers for immune sequencing clone quantification. This clonotype was seen repeatedly, ten times or more. TCRdb used MiXCR to reprocess the PCR reads, holding one entry per CDR3 protein. The sample consists of some 590,000 distinct CDR3 sequences, around 25% of them appearing once. Input for naive CD8 libraries was roughly 17,000 to 1,100,000 sorted cells; the RNA fraction used was 10%, 30% or 50%. The sorting of naive CD8 T cells used the CD8+CD4-CCR7+CD45RA+ phenotype. The CDR3 consists of 14 residues. V trimming: 4 bases; J trimming: 1 base; junction bases outside the gene matches: 4. In germline, CDR1 is GTSNPN, CDR2 SVGIG (reference sequence).

The sample was naive CD8+ T cells from blood, with Jurkat cell RNA spiked in. As for subset: FACS-sorted CD8+CD4-CCR7+CD45RA+ naive T cells. This TCR was recovered from a human donor in good health. Some libraries in this study had Jurkat cell RNA spiked in. The gene calls are TRBV30 and TRBJ2-5; 9 bases are shared with TRBD2. The CDR3 DNA sequence: TGTGCCTGGAACCTAGCGGGAATCCAAGAGACCCAGTACTTC. It is translated as CAWNLAGIQETQYF.